Following are 13 T cell receptor beta chains from one sample sequenced in a study of cytomegalovirus exposure and HLA in healthy donors (dated by TCRdb to about 2017). Receptor libraries were prepared by the immunoSEQ multiplex PCR assay. For the multiplex PCR, a mixture combining 60 forward primers for TCR Vbeta segments and 13 reverse primers for TCR Jbeta segments was used. Held by TCRdb, this immuneACCESS table contains in-frame sequences only and omits some clones. Under half of the omission traces to an unresolved V gene where checked; the cause of the rest is unknown. Across this sample there are approximately 200,000 clones, with nearly 80% seen only once. The ten largest clones capture 1.5% to 2% of the sample. Input material: PBMCs. All receptors come from a man between 18 and 29 years old in good health and CMV-seronegative.

This chain links TRBV28 with TRBJ1-4; D ambiguous. V was pared by 2 bases and J by 4 bases, with 14 bases between. CDR3 length equals 16 residues. Germline V gene lookup returns CDR1 MDHEN and CDR2 SYDVKM. The CDR3 is CASSLIGSIGNEKLFF. As DNA, the CDR3 is TGTGCCAGCAGTTTAATTGGGAGTATAGGTAATGAAAAACTGTTTTTT.

The chain employs TRBV28 and TRBJ2-7; 12 bases are shared with TRBD2. Trimming took 2 bases from V and 2 from J; bases not matched to a gene: 1. The V gene's germline CDR1 is MDHEN and CDR2 SYDVKM. This CDR3 has 15 residues. The CDR3 coding sequence is TGTGCCAGCAGTTTAAGGACTAGCGGGACCTACGAGCAGTACTTC. Encoded protein: CASSLRTSGTYEQYF.

The J gene is TRBJ2-1, the V gene TRBV2; 12 positions agree with TRBD2. CDR3 length: 15 residues. The trim removed 1 base at V and 8 bases at J, leaving 3 bases unmatched. Germline V CDR1 and CDR2: SNHLY, FYNNEI. The chain's CDR3 is CASSEGLAGGDEQFF. The CDR3 DNA reads as TGTGCCAGCAGTGAAGGGCTAGCGGGGGGGGATGAGCAGTTCTTC. Drawing the rest from reference TRBV2 and TRBJ2-1, the complete variable domain is EPEVTQTPSHQVTQMGQEVILRCVPISNHLYFYWYRQILGQKVEFLVSFYNNEISEKSEIFDDQFSVERPDGSNFTLKIRSTKLEDSAMYFCASSEGLAGGDEQFFGPGTRLTVL.

This sequence joins TRBV6-4 and TRBJ2-3, with 8 bases identical to TRBD1. The CDR3 has 15 residues. CDR1 is MRHNA, CDR2 SNTAGT, per germline. With V trimmed by 2 bases and J by 6 bases, 7 bases remained unmatched. The CDR3 nucleotides read TGTGCCAGCAGTGACACCAGCAGGGGGCGGGATACGCAGTATTTT. It specifies CASSDTSRGRDTQYF.

Remarks on this clone: Mismatch with germline at one junction end may stem from a read error. The sample carries other DNA sequences with the same CDR3. The genes are TRBV25-1 and TRBJ1-1; D unclear. Germline assignment: CDR1 MGHDK and CDR2 SYGVNS. This CDR3 has 15 amino acids. CDR3: CASSGSGYQNTEAFF. The CDR3 nucleotides are TGTGCCAGTAGTGGGTCAGGATACCAGAACACTGAAGCTTTCTTT.

The CDR3 sequence is CASSYSGGIGKLFF. In nucleotides, the CDR3 is TGTGCCAGCAGTTATTCAGGGGGCATTGGAAAACTGTTTTTT. J is TRBJ1-4 and V is TRBV7-9, with 8 bases matching TRBD1. Germline V gene data show CDR1 as SEHNR and CDR2 as FQNEAQ (reference sequence). The CDR3 extends over 14 amino acids. Unmatched junction bases numbered 10, after V lost 6 bases and J lost 10 bases. Filled out from reference TRBV7-9 and TRBJ1-4, the complete variable domain reads DTGVSQNPRHKITKRGQNVTFRCDPISEHNRLYWYRQTLGQGPEFLTYFQNEAQLEKSRLLSDRFSAERPKGSFSTLEIQRTEQGDSAMYLCASSYSGGIGKLFFGSGTQLSVL.

The chain has TRBV6-1 and TRBJ2-2, with a weak D call TRBD2 (6 bases). Deletions cut 3 bases from V and 7 bases from J, with 9 bases between. CDR3 length equals 13 residues. In germline, CDR1 is MNHNS, CDR2 SASEGT. CDR3 sequence: CASSDRGNGELFF. DNA for the CDR3: TGTGCCAGCAGTGACCGGGGGAACGGGGAGCTGTTTTTT.

This chain's CDR3 is CAWSSYEQFF. The DNA for the CDR3 is TGTGCCTGGAGCAGTTATGAGCAGTTCTTC. J is TRBJ2-1 and V is TRBV30; D uncertain. V gave up 3 bases and J gave up 8 bases, with 5 bases separating them. CDR1 is GTSNPN, CDR2 SVGIG, per germline (reference sequence). There are 10 residues in the CDR3.

The chain recombines TRBV13 with TRBJ1-1, with 7 positions matching TRBD1. V lost 5 bases, J lost 4 bases, and 16 bases stayed unmatched. In germline, CDR1 is PRHDT, CDR2 FYEKMQ (reference sequence). This CDR3 region has 17 residues. CDR3 in amino acids: CASSGQPGQHLGTEAFF. The CDR3 DNA reads as TGTGCCAGCAGCGGCCAACCGGGACAGCATCTTGGCACTGAAGCTTTCTTT.

Only a few counts were recorded for this clone. The chain has TRBV18 and TRBJ1-4, with 8 bases aligning to TRBD1. Germline CDR1 reads KGHSH; CDR2 reads LQKENI. V lost 3 bases and J lost 5; bases outside the gene matches: 5. CDR3 length: 15 residues. In nucleotides, the CDR3 is TGTGCCAGCTCACCGACAGGGGCGGGAAATGAAAAACTGTTTTTT. Translation: CASSPTGAGNEKLFF.

The chain recombines TRBV4-3 with TRBJ2-7, with 8 bases fitting TRBD1. Germline lookup yields CDR1 LGHNA and CDR2 YSLEER. V lost 2 bases and J lost 2; bases outside the gene matches: 8. CDR3 length equals 16 residues. CDR3 coding DNA: TGCGCCAGCAGCCAAATGTTCACAGGGGGGCCCTACGAGCAGTACTTC. Its translation is CASSQMFTGGPYEQYF.

J is TRBJ2-1 and V is TRBV30; 9 bases map to TRBD1. V shed 2 bases and J 6 bases; nucleotides not matched to a gene: 5. The CDR3 has 14 residues. Per germline, CDR1 GTSNPN and CDR2 SVGIG (reference sequence). CDR3 sequence reads: CAWSPGQGANEQFF. CDR3 nucleotide sequence: TGTGCCTGGAGTCCGGGACAGGGTGCCAATGAGCAGTTCTTC. Full variable domain (remainder filled in from reference TRBV30 and TRBJ2-1): SQTIHQWPATLVQPVGSPLSLECTVEGTSNPNLYWYRQAAGRGLQLLFYSVGIGQISSEVPQNLSASRPQDRQFILSSKKLLLSDSGFYLCAWSPGQGANEQFFGPGTRLTVL.

The genes are TRBV29-1 and TRBJ2-5; TRBD1 is a possible D gene (6 bases). This CDR3 is 14 amino acids long. Deletions cut 1 base from V and 2 bases from J, with 11 bases between. Germline loops: CDR1 SQVTM, CDR2 ANQGSEA. DNA of the CDR3: TGCAGCGTTGAAGGAACAGGGTGGCAAGAGACCCAGTACTTC. This codes for CSVEGTGWQETQYF.